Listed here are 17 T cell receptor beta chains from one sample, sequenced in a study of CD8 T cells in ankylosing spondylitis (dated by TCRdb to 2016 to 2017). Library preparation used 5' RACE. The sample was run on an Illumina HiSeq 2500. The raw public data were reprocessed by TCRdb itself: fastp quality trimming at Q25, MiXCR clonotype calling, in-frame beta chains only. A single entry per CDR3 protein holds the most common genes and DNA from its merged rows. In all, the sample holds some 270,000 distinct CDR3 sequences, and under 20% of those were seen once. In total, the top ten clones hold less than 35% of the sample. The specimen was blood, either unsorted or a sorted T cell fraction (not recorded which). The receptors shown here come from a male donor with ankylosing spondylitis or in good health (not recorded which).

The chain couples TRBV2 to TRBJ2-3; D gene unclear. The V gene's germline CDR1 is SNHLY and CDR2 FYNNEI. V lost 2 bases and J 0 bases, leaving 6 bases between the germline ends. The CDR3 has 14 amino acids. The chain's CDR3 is CASSEQDSTDTQYF. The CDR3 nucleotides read TGTGCCAGCAGTGAACAGGACAGCACAGATACGCAGTATTTT.

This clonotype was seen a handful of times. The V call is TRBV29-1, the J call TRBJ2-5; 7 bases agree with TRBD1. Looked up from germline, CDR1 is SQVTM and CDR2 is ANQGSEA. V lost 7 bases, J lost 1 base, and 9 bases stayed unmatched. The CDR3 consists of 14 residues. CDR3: CSATRQGGQETQYF. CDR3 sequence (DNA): TGCAGCGCTACTAGACAGGGTGGCCAAGAGACCCAGTACTTC.

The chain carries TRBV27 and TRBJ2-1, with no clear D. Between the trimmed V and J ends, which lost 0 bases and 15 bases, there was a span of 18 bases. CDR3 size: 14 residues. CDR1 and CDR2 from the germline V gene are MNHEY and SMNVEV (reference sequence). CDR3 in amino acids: CASSLSAALPMPFF. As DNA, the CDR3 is TGTGCCAGCAGTTTATCGGCCGCACTCCCCATGCCGTTCTTC.

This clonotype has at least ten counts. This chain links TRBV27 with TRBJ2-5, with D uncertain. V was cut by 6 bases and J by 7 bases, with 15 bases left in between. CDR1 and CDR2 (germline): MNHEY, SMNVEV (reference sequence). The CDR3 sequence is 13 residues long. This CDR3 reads CASSLASKATQYF. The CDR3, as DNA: TGTGCCAGCAGCCTCGCGTCGAAAGCGACCCAGTACTTC.

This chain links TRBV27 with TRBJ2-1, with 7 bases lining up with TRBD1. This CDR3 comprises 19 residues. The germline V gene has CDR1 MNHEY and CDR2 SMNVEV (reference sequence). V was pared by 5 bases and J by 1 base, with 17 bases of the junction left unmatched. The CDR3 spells CASSIGTEFPTPSYNEQFF. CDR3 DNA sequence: TGTGCCAGCAGTATCGGGACAGAATTTCCCACACCATCCTACAATGAGCAGTTCTTC.

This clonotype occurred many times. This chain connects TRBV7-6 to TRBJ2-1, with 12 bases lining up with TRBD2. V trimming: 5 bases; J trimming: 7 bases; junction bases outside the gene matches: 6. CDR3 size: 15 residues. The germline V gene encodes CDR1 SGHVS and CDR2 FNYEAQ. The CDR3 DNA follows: TGTGCCAGCAGCATCGGACTAGCGGGATATAATGAGCAGTTCTTC. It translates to CASSIGLAGYNEQFF. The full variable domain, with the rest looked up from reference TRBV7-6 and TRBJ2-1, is GAGVSQSPRYKVTKRGQDVALRCDPISGHVSLYWYRQALGQGPEFLTYFNYEAQQDKSGLPNDRFSAERPEGSISTLTIQRTEQRDSAMYRCASSIGLAGYNEQFFGPGTRLTVL.

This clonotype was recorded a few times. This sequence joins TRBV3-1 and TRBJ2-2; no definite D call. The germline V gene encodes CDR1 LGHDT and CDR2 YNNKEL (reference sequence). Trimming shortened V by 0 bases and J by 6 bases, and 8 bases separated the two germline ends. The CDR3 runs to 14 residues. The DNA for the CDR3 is TGTGCCAGCAGCCAAGATGGATCCCCCGGGGAGCTGTTTTTT. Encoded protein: CASSQDGSPGELFF.

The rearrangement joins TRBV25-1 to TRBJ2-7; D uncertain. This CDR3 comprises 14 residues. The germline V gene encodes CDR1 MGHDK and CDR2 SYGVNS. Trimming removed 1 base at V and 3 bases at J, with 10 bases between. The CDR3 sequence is CASSESGYLYEQYF. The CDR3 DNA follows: TGTGCCAGCAGTGAATCAGGTTATCTCTACGAGCAGTACTTC.

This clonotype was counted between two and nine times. CDR3 DNA: TGTGCCAGCAGTTTCCGACCAACCGGGGAGCTGTTTTTT. Protein product: CASSFRPTGELFF. The chain is built from TRBV27 and TRBJ2-2; D is undetermined. With 3 bases removed from V and 5 bases from J, the gap between germline ends came to 7 bases. The CDR3 is 13 residues long. CDR1 is MNHEY, CDR2 SMNVEV, per germline (reference sequence).

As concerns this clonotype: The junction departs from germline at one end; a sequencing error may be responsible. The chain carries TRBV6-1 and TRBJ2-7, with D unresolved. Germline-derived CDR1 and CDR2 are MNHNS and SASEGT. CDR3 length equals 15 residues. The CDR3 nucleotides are TGTGCCAGCAGTGACAGGACGATTCTGTCCTCCGAGCAGTACTTC. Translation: CASSDRTILSSEQYF.

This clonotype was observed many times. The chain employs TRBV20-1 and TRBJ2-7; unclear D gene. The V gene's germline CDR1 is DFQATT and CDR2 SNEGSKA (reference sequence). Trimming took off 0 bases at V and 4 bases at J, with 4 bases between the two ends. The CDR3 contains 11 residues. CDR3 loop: CSARDAYEQYF. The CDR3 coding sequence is TGCAGTGCTAGAGATGCGTACGAGCAGTACTTC.

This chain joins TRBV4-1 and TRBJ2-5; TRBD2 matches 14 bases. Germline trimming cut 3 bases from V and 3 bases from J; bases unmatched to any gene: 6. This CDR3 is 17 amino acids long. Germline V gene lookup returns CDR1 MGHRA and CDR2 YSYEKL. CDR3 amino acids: CASSQYSGLAGEETQYF. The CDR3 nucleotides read TGCGCCAGCAGCCAGTACTCGGGACTAGCGGGAGAAGAGACCCAGTACTTC.

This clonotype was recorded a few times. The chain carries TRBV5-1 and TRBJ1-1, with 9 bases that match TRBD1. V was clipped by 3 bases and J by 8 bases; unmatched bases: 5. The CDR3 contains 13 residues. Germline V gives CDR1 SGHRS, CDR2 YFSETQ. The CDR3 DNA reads TGCGCCAGCAGCTGGGGGACAGGGCAAGAAGCTTTCTTT. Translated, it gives CASSWGTGQEAFF.

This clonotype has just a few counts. The CDR3 spells CASSFEGFGYGYTF. CDR3 in DNA: TGTGCCAGCAGTTTCGAGGGGTTCGGCTATGGCTACACCTTC. The V and J genes are TRBV12-3 or TRBV12-4 and TRBJ1-2, with a tentative D call TRBD1 (5 bases). V lost 3 bases and J lost 4, with 12 bases in between. The CDR3 loop spans 14 amino acids.

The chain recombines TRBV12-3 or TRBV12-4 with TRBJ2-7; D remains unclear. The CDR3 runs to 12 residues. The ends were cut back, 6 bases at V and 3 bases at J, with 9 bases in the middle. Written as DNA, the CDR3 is TGTGCCAGCAGGGAATTCGACTACGAGCAGTACTTC. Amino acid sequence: CASREFDYEQYF.

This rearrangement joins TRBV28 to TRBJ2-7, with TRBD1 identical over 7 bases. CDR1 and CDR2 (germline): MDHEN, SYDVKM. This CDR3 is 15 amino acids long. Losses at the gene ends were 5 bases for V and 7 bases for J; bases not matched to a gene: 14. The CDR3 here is CASSRPDRAPREQYF. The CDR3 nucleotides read TGTGCCAGCAGTCGACCCGACAGGGCCCCTAGGGAGCAGTACTTC.

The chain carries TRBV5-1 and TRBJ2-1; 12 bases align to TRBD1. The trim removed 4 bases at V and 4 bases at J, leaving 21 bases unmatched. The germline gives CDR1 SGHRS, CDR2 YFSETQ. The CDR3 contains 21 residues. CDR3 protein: CASSQGIAGQGALSPYNEQFF. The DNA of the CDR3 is TGCGCCAGCAGCCAGGGAATCGCGGGACAGGGGGCCCTCTCCCCATACAATGAGCAGTTCTTC.